What follows are 30 T cell receptor beta chains derived from one specimen sequenced in a study of blood T cell repertoires in COVID-19. Sequenced by immunoSEQ multiplex PCR; TCRdb stores in-frame clones only, minus some. The sample gives about 260,000 clones, more than 75% of which show up once; about 8.8% is in the top ten. Source material: peripheral blood. Receptor source: a middle-aged man with active or convalescent COVID-19.

The chain's CDR3 is CASSFPSGRGYNEQFF. In DNA form, the CDR3 reads TGCGCCAGCAGCTTCCCTAGCGGGAGGGGATACAATGAGCAGTTCTTC. The V call is TRBV5-1, the J call TRBJ2-1; 12 nucleotides match TRBD2. Germline CDR1 and CDR2: SGHRS and YFSETQ. CDR3 length: 16 amino acids. V lost 2 bases to trimming and J lost 4 bases; unmatched junction nucleotides: 4.

This clone was seen only a few times. The V and J genes are TRBV19 and TRBJ1-1, with TRBD1 matching over 8 bases. The V segment lost 5 bases and the J segment 1 base; nucleotides outside the gene matches: 9. The CDR3 covers 16 residues. CDR1 LNHDA and CDR2 SQIVND come from the germline V gene (reference sequence). The CDR3 DNA reads TGTGCCAGTAGTTCCGGACAGGGTAGAAGGAACACTGAAGCTTTCTTT. It is translated as CASSSGQGRRNTEAFF.

The chain carries TRBV29-1 and TRBJ1-1; D gene uncertain. The CDR3 runs to 11 residues. CDR1 is SQVTM and CDR2 is ANQGSEA in the germline V gene. V lost 7 bases, J lost 1 base, and 7 bases lay in between. The CDR3 spells CSEIANTEAFF. The CDR3 DNA sequence: TGCAGCGAAATAGCGAACACTGAAGCTTTCTTT.

The chain recombines TRBV2 with TRBJ1-1, with TRBD1 matching over 8 bases. With 9 bases clipped from V and 1 base from J, the junction kept 4 bases outside the gene matches. The germline gives CDR1 SNHLY, CDR2 FYNNEI. The CDR3 extends over 13 amino acids. CDR3 in DNA: TGTGCCAGTTCGGACAGGGCGAACACTGAAGCTTTCTTT. Amino acids: CASSDRANTEAFF.

This clone turned up a few times. The chain is built from TRBV15 and TRBJ1-5; TRBD1 aligns across 7 bases. Trimming cost V 8 bases and J 4 bases; bases outside gene matches: 11. Germline CDR1 and CDR2: LNHNV and YYDKDF (reference sequence). The CDR3 has 15 residues. CDR3 sequence (DNA): TGTGCCACCCATGGAACGGGACAGCTTAATCAGCCCCAGCATTTT. Its protein is CATHGTGQLNQPQHF.

The chain uses TRBV7-9 and TRBJ2-5; D may be TRBD1 (7 bases). The V end was cut by 5 bases, the J end by 4 bases, with 14 bases between. The CDR3 is 14 residues long. The V gene's germline CDR1 is SEHNR and CDR2 FQNEAQ (reference sequence). CDR3 in amino acids: CASSQEGALETQYF. The CDR3 DNA reads as TGTGCCAGCAGCCAGGAGGGGGCGTTAGAGACCCAGTACTTC.

The rearrangement uses TRBV5-4 and TRBJ2-1; 9 bases fit TRBD1. V lost 2 bases and J lost 9; bases outside the gene matches: 9. Germline loops: CDR1 SGHNT, CDR2 YYREEE (reference sequence). The CDR3 is made up of 15 amino acids. CDR3 in amino acids: CASSLQGAQFGEQFF. CDR3 coding DNA: TGTGCCAGCAGCTTACAGGGGGCCCAGTTTGGTGAGCAGTTCTTC. The full variable domain, in which reference TRBV5-4 and TRBJ2-1 provide the parts outside the CDR3, is ETGVTQSPTHLIKTRGQQVTLRCSSQSGHNTVSWYQQALGQGPQFIFQYYREEENGRGNFPPRFSGLQFPNYSSELNVNALELDDSALYLCASSLQGAQFGEQFFGPGTRLTVL.

The chain employs TRBV29-1 and TRBJ1-4; D perhaps matches TRBD1 (6 bases). CDR1 is SQVTM, CDR2 ANQGSEA, per germline. This CDR3 region has 14 residues. Between the trimmed V and J ends, which lost 6 bases and 6 bases, there was a span of 17 bases. Here the CDR3 reads CSVIRGTRDEKLFF. CDR3 in DNA: TGCAGCGTCATCAGGGGTACTAGGGATGAAAAACTGTTTTTT.

The chain employs TRBV5-1 and TRBJ1-1; D is uncertain. The V gene's germline CDR1 is SGHRS and CDR2 YFSETQ. The CDR3 is 13 amino acids. The V end was cut by 0 bases, the J end by 4 bases, with 7 bases between. DNA of the CDR3: TGCGCCAGCAGCTTGGAAGAGCTCACTGAAGCTTTCTTT. Amino acid sequence: CASSLEELTEAFF.

This chain connects TRBV11-2 to TRBJ2-5; D possibly corresponds to TRBD2 (5 bases). This CDR3 has 13 amino acids. With 6 bases removed from V and 2 bases from J, the gap between germline ends came to 10 bases. Germline CDR1 and CDR2: SGHAT and FQNNGV. This chain's CDR3 is CASSPAVQETQYF. In DNA form, the CDR3 reads TGTGCCAGCAGTCCAGCGGTTCAAGAGACCCAGTACTTC.

The genes are TRBV12-3 or TRBV12-4 and TRBJ1-2; 8 bases are shared with TRBD1. CDR3 length: 13 residues. Trimming removed 2 bases from V and 8 bases from J; junction bases left unmatched: 4. The CDR3 region is CASSLQGAEGYTF. The CDR3 nucleotides are TGTGCCAGCAGTTTACAGGGGGCGGAAGGCTACACCTTC.

The chain couples TRBV5-8 to TRBJ2-7; D call uncertain. Germline V gene lookup returns CDR1 SGHTS and CDR2 YDEGEE. V lost 2 bases and J lost 1, with 4 bases in between. The CDR3 length is 12 residues. CDR3 in amino acids: CASSFNSYEQYF. CDR3 coding DNA: TGTGCCAGCAGCTTTAATTCCTACGAGCAGTACTTC.

This CDR3 reads CATYFGYEQYF. CDR3 DNA sequence: TGTGCCACCTACTTTGGCTACGAGCAGTACTTC. V is TRBV28 and J is TRBJ2-7; D gene unclear. CDR3 length: 11 amino acids. V was pared by 10 bases and J by 3 bases, with 10 bases between. Germline V gene lookup returns CDR1 MDHEN and CDR2 SYDVKM.

V and J are TRBV18 and TRBJ2-3; 8 positions agree with TRBD2. CDR3 size: 15 residues. Germline CDR1 reads KGHSH; CDR2 reads LQKENI. Trimming took 0 bases from V and 1 from J; bases not matched to a gene: 0. CDR3 residues: CASSPPRGGTDTQYF. CDR3 bases: TGTGCCAGCTCACCACCGCGGGGGGGCACAGATACGCAGTATTTT.

V gene TRBV18 combines with J gene TRBJ2-7; 13 bases map to TRBD2. Germline CDR1 reads KGHSH; CDR2 reads LQKENI. Unmatched junction bases numbered 5, after V lost 6 bases and J lost 3 bases. The CDR3 totals 15 residues. The CDR3, as DNA: TGTGCCAGCTCCCAGAGGACTAGCGGGAGCTACGAGCAGTACTTC. It codes for CASSQRTSGSYEQYF.

The chain combines TRBV3-1 (or the pseudogene TRBV3-2) with TRBJ1-3; no firm D call. Germline V gene sequence: CDR1 LGHDT, CDR2 YNNKEL (reference sequence). With 3 bases removed from V and 0 bases from J, the gap between germline ends came to 9 bases. This CDR3 is built from 15 residues. CDR3 DNA sequence: TGTGCCAGCAGCCAGGTGGCGGGCTCTGGAAACACCATATATTTT. It translates to CASSQVAGSGNTIYF.

The chain joins TRBV7-9 to TRBJ2-7; D is unclear. The CDR3 consists of 14 residues. Trimming removed 1 base at V and 4 bases at J, with 11 bases between. Per germline, CDR1 SEHNR and CDR2 FQNEAQ (reference sequence). The CDR3 loop is CASSLDARQYEQYF. CDR3 nucleotides: TGTGCCAGCAGCTTAGACGCGCGGCAATACGAGCAGTACTTC. The full variable domain, completed using reference TRBV7-9 and TRBJ2-7, is DTGVSQNPRHKITKRGQNVTFRCDPISEHNRLYWYRQTLGQGPEFLTYFQNEAQLEKSRLLSDRFSAERPKGSFSTLEIQRTEQGDSAMYLCASSLDARQYEQYFGPGTRLTVT.

J is TRBJ1-2 and V is TRBV10-1; 7 nucleotides align to TRBD1. CDR1 is WNHNN, CDR2 SYGVQD, per germline (reference sequence). The CDR3 is made up of 14 amino acids. J was trimmed by 1 base and V by 8 bases; bases with no gene match: 7. The CDR3 protein is CASERRDSNYGYTF. The CDR3 DNA reads TGCGCCAGCGAGCGACGGGACAGTAACTATGGCTACACCTTC.

On this clone: Different DNA sequences within this sample yield the same CDR3. The chain combines TRBV5-1 with TRBJ2-7, with a possible D match to TRBD1 (6 bases). V was clipped by 4 bases and J by 2 bases, with 13 bases between them. This CDR3 has 14 amino acids. Germline assignment: CDR1 SGHRS and CDR2 YFSETQ. The chain's CDR3 is CASSATGTTYEQYF. CDR3 nucleotides: TGCGCCAGCAGCGCAACCGGGACAACCTACGAGCAGTACTTC.

The chain has TRBV25-1 and TRBJ1-4, with D perhaps TRBD1 (5 bases). Trimming left V 1 base short and J 7 bases short, with 13 bases between. Per the germline V gene, CDR1 is MGHDK and CDR2 is SYGVNS. The CDR3 runs to 15 residues. CDR3 sequence: CASSESAGLGEKLFF. The CDR3 DNA sequence: TGTGCCAGCAGTGAATCAGCAGGGTTAGGTGAAAAACTGTTTTTT.

This chain connects TRBV11-3 to TRBJ2-4, with D perhaps matching TRBD2 (5 bases). With 5 bases removed from V and 0 bases from J, the gap between germline ends came to 26 bases. The CDR3 consists of 20 residues. CDR1 and CDR2 (germline): SGHNT, YENEEA. The CDR3 region is CASSTEEVGSVELAKNIQYF. Written as DNA, the CDR3 is TGTGCCAGCAGCACCGAGGAGGTGGGGAGCGTAGAGCTAGCCAAAAACATTCAGTACTTC. The whole variable domain, filled in from reference TRBV11-3 and TRBJ2-4, reads EAGVVQSPRYKIIEKKQPVAFWCNPISGHNTLYWYLQNLGQGPELLIRYENEEAVDDSQLPKDRFSAERLKGVDSTLKIQPAELGDSAVYLCASSTEEVGSVELAKNIQYFGAGTRLSVL.

The J gene is TRBJ1-2, the V gene TRBV5-1; D call uncertain. CDR1 and CDR2 (germline): SGHRS, YFSETQ. This CDR3 contains 13 residues. V lost 1 base, J lost 8 bases, and 12 bases lay in between. The CDR3 region is CASSLFTDEGYTF. The CDR3 bases are TGCGCCAGCAGCTTGTTCACAGATGAAGGCTACACCTTC.

The chain is built from TRBV19 and TRBJ1-6, with a possible D match to TRBD1 (6 bases). CDR1 is LNHDA and CDR2 is SQIVND in the germline V gene (reference sequence). Trimming shortened V by 3 bases and J by 10 bases, and 10 bases separated the two germline ends. There are 13 residues in the CDR3. The CDR3 DNA sequence: TGTGCCAGTAGTATTCAGGGGAGATCACCCCTCCACTTT. Its protein product is CASSIQGRSPLHF.

V gene TRBV7-6 combines with J gene TRBJ2-7; maybe TRBD1 (6 bases). V was cut by 5 bases and J by 0 bases, with 14 bases left in between. Germline values: CDR1 SGHVS, CDR2 FNYEAQ. CDR3 size: 15 residues. CDR3 DNA sequence: TGTGCCAGCAGCCAGGGACAAATCGTCTCCTACGAGCAGTACTTC. Its protein is CASSQGQIVSYEQYF. Supplemented by reference TRBV7-6 and TRBJ2-7, the full variable domain reads GAGVSQSPRYKVTKRGQDVALRCDPISGHVSLYWYRQALGQGPEFLTYFNYEAQQDKSGLPNDRFSAERPEGSISTLTIQRTEQRDSAMYRCASSQGQIVSYEQYFGPGTRLTVT.

The chain recombines TRBV21-1 with TRBJ1-2. TRBV21-1 is marked as a pseudogene. The CDR3 runs 12 residues. CDR3 DNA: TGTGCCAGCAGCAAAGACTCACATGGCTACACCTTC. Translating it yields CASSKDSHGYTF.

The chain combines TRBV29-1 with TRBJ2-5, with D tentatively TRBD1 (5 bases). Trimming pared 7 bases from V and 4 bases from J, leaving 16 bases between. There are 13 residues in the CDR3. The V gene's germline CDR1 is SQVTM and CDR2 ANQGSEA. The CDR3 sequence is CSAAWGKRETQYF. The CDR3 region has the DNA TGCAGCGCCGCCTGGGGCAAGCGAGAGACCCAGTACTTC.

The chain employs TRBV7-6 and TRBJ1-1, with D perhaps matching TRBD1 (5 bases). V lost 2 bases and J lost 5, with 12 bases in between. The CDR3 consists of 14 residues. CDR1 SGHVS and CDR2 FNYEAQ come from the germline V gene. Here the CDR3 DNA reads TGTGCCAGCAGCTTACTAGCGGGGGAAACTGAAGCTTTCTTT. Protein: CASSLLAGETEAFF. The full variable domain, completed using reference TRBV7-6 and TRBJ1-1, is GAGVSQSPRYKVTKRGQDVALRCDPISGHVSLYWYRQALGQGPEFLTYFNYEAQQDKSGLPNDRFSAERPEGSISTLTIQRTEQRDSAMYRCASSLLAGETEAFFGQGTRLTVV.

This clone was observed a single time. The chain is built from TRBV27 and TRBJ2-7, with a weak D call TRBD1 (7 bases). The CDR3 totals 15 residues. Trimming shortened V by 2 bases and J by 3 bases, and 14 bases separated the two germline ends. The germline V gene has CDR1 MNHEY and CDR2 SMNVEV (reference sequence). The CDR3 loop reads CASSLARGAVYEQYF. CDR3 sequence (DNA): TGTGCCAGCAGTTTAGCCAGGGGGGCGGTCTACGAGCAGTACTTC.

The genes are TRBV24-1 and TRBJ2-1; 8 nucleotides agree with TRBD1. Losses at the gene ends were 0 bases for V and 6 bases for J; bases not matched to a gene: 6. Germline-derived CDR1 and CDR2 are KGHDR and SFDVKD. This CDR3 is 16 amino acids long. CDR3 sequence (DNA): TGTGCCACCAGTGATTTGGGGCAGGGGGCCTTCAATGAGCAGTTCTTC. Protein: CATSDLGQGAFNEQFF.

The chain has TRBV4-2 and TRBJ2-7; D may be TRBD2 (5 bases). The CDR3 runs 16 residues. Germline CDR1 and CDR2: LGHNA and YNFKEQ. Trimming shortened V by 4 bases and J by 5 bases, and 21 bases separated the two germline ends. CDR3 residues: CASSRAVLLNGDEQYF. CDR3 DNA: TGTGCCAGCAGCCGAGCGGTCCTATTGAATGGGGACGAGCAGTACTTC.